This T cell receptor (beta chain) comes out of a study of blood T cell repertoires in COVID-19. The CDR3 loop spans 14 amino acids. Germline loops: CDR1 MDHEN, CDR2 SYDVKM. V was clipped by 5 bases and J by 5 bases, with 13 bases between them. Cohort 3 donors were reported recovered after two negative PCRs, clearance, or symptom resolution. TCRdb keeps only in-frame clones here, not all; method: immunoSEQ multiplex PCR. The repertoire has approximately 440,000 clones, around 90% of them found once; the top ten carry 0.7%. Input material: PBMCs or T cells enriched from blood (not recorded which). The chain joins TRBV28 to TRBJ2-4, with a possible D match to TRBD2 (5 bases). The clonotype comes from a woman younger than 30 who had recovered from COVID-19. CDR3 sequence: CASSGRENQNIQYF. The CDR3 bases are TGTGCCAGCAGTGGAAGGGAGAATCAAAACATTCAGTACTTC.